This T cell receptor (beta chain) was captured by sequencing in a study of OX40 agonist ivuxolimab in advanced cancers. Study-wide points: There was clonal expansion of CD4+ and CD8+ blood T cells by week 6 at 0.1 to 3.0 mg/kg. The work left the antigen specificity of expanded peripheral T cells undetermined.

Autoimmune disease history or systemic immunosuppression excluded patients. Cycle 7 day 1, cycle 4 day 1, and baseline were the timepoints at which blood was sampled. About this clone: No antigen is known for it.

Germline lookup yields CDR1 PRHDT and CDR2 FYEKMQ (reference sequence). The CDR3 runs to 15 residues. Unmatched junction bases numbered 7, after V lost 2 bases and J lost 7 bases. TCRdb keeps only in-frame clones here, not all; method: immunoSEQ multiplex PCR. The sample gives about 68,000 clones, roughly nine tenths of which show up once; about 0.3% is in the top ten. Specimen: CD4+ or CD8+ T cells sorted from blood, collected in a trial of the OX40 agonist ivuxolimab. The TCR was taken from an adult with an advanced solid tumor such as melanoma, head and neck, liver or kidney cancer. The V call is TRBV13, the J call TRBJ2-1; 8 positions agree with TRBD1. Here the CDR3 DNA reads TGTGCCAGCAGCTTAAGACAGGGGTCGGGTAATGAGCAGTTCTTC. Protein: CASSLRQGSGNEQFF.